This TCR beta chain originates from a study of blood T cell repertoires in COVID-19. About the research overall: Spain, Italy and the United States supplied samples that represented acute and convalescent COVID-19. The cDNA or gDNA used as material had been derived from T cells, B-cell-depleted T cells, or PBMCs.

As handled by the study authors: Cell counts per sample came from amplifying reference gene primers. Profiling relied on immunoSEQ multiplex PCR, and the TCRdb table lists in-frame clones only, not all of them. The V and J calls and clone size were taken over from that table, and D and trimming were inferred from the DNA. The sample has around 200,000 clones, 86% seen once. The CDR3 covers 15 residues. J was trimmed by 4 bases and V by 0 bases; bases with no gene match: 2. Germline V lookup: CDR1 KGHSH, CDR2 LQKENI. The source material was peripheral blood. The chain is built from TRBV18 and TRBJ2-2; 7 bases are shared with TRBD1. The source is a man aged 65-85 years with acute or convalescent COVID-19. The CDR3, as DNA: TGTGCCAGCTCACCACCGGGACAGACCACCGGGGAGCTGTTTTTT. Protein product: CASSPPGQTTGELFF.